This TCR beta chain appears in the sequencing data of a study of shared clonotypes between healthy human individuals. Whole-study findings and limits: What naive subsets generally showed was a larger estimated richness than memory subsets showed.

Replicate PCRs from sorted subsets contained approximately 200 ng DNA, which is 30,000 to 35,000 T cell genomes. In the source study's methods: Without quality scores, immunoSEQ junctional reads could not be filtered like full-length reads. Measured with immunoSEQ multiplex PCR; TCRdb has only the in-frame clones, and not every one. The DNA was the basis for D and trimming; V, J and clone size are from that table. Here the sample spans 2 million to 2.5 million clones, around 95% being singletons. Details on this clone: The antigen remains undetermined.

Participating donors were healthy, HIV-negative adults free of recent acute infections or vaccinations. Germline V gene lookup returns CDR1 MNHNY and CDR2 SVGAGI (reference sequence). After removal of 2 bases from V and 3 bases from J, the junction contained 8 bases not matched to a gene. This CDR3 comprises 16 residues. The sequenced sample consisted of naive CD4+ T cells sorted from blood. This sample's subset: CD45RA+ positively selected. The sequence was collected from a man younger than 35 in good health. This chain links TRBV6-6 with TRBJ2-7; 9 bases are a match to TRBD2. The CDR3 DNA follows: TGTGCCAGCAGTTACACCCCCCTGACTAGCGGCTACGAGCAGTACTTC. Protein sequence: CASSYTPLTSGYEQYF.